This T cell receptor (beta chain) was captured by sequencing in a study of cytomegalovirus exposure and HLA in healthy donors. Study-wide results and caveats: Clonal expansion, a later analysis showed, was greater in HLA-associated TCR beta chains than in equally common others. Diagnosis of cytomegalovirus status made by the classifier reportedly showed high specificity and sensitivity.

The CDR3 totals 15 residues. Germline V gives CDR1 MGHDK, CDR2 SYGVNS. The V gene end was trimmed by 1 base and the J gene end by 7 bases; junction bases not matched to a gene: 7. This clone was found once. Its antigen is still unknown. Amplification used 60 Vbeta primers and 13 Jbeta primers. Libraries were prepared by immunoSEQ multiplex PCR; TCRdb keeps only in-frame clonotypes and omits some of them. This sample yields about 190,000 clones, of which 70% to 75% are seen a single time; approximately 4.8% belongs to the top ten. The sequenced sample consisted of PBMCs. This TCR derives from a young man in good health and CMV-seropositive. The chain combines TRBV25-1 with TRBJ1-1; 9 bases agree with TRBD1. In DNA, the CDR3 is TGTGCCAGCAGTGAATTCACAGGGGGCGCGGGTGAAGCTTTCTTT. This sequence encodes CASSEFTGGAGEAFF.